These T cell receptor beta chains were read from a single sample in a study of blood T cell repertoires in COVID-19. Profiled with immunoSEQ multiplex PCR; TCRdb holds only in-frame clones, not every one. Seen here are about 340,000 clones, around 83% observed once, and the top ten hold about 2.7%. Sequences were obtained from peripheral blood. These receptors were collected from a man aged 25 to 40 with active or convalescent COVID-19. The CDR3 runs from the conserved cysteine through the conserved F or W. The D gene is left open where the match is weak. Part of the rows lack a size; the others show once, few, many or a class for expanded clones.

abundance	d_gene	j_gene	v_gene	CDR3aa	CDR3nt
NA	TRBD1	TRBJ2-7	TRBV18	CASSPTGTEYEQYF	TGTGCCAGCTCCCCTACCGGGACAGAGTACGAGCAGTACTTC
NA	TRBD1	TRBJ2-5	TRBV25-1	CASSFPPGQGEETQYF	TGTGCCAGCAGTTTCCCTCCGGGACAGGGGGAGGAGACCCAGTACTTC
NA	NA	TRBJ2-3	TRBV7-9	CASSRLADTQYF	TGTGCCAGCAGCAGACTGGCCGATACGCAGTATTTT
NA	TRBD1	TRBJ1-6	TRBV29-1	CSVYGQDSPLHF	TGCAGCGTCTATGGACAGGACTCACCCCTCCACTTT
NA	TRBD2	TRBJ2-3	TRBV6-5	CASSLLAGADTQYF	TGTGCCAGCAGTCTACTAGCGGGAGCAGATACGCAGTATTTT
few	NA	TRBJ2-1	TRBV7-9	CASSLPPPGTRNEQFF	TGTGCCAGCAGCTTACCCCCCCCTGGCACCCGCAATGAGCAGTTCTTC
few	NA	TRBJ1-6	TRBV7-8	CASSTVGSSYNSALHF	TGTGCCAGCAGCACAGTAGGGAGCTCCTATAATTCAGCCCTCCACTTT
NA	TRBD2	TRBJ2-2	TRBV6-5	CASSRTSGRAGELFF	TGTGCCAGCAGCCGGACTAGCGGGAGGGCCGGGGAGCTGTTTTTT
NA	NA	TRBJ2-7	TRBV12-3/TRBV12-4	CASSLASRAEQYF	TGTGCCAGCAGTTTAGCGAGCAGGGCCGAGCAGTACTTC
NA	NA	TRBJ1-5	TRBV27	CASSLQGFQPQHF	TGTGCCAGCAGTTTACAGGGTTTTCAGCCCCAGCATTTT
NA	TRBD1	TRBJ2-7	TRBV4-2	CASSQDRARGQHEQYF	TGTGCCAGCAGCCAAGATAGAGCCAGGGGGCAACACGAGCAGTACTTC
NA	TRBD2	TRBJ2-7	TRBV29-1	CSVTTVGKPGGRVYEQYF	TGCAGCGTGACGACAGTCGGGAAGCCCGGGGGGAGAGTATACGAGCAGTACTTC
NA	NA	TRBJ1-6	TRBV4-2	CASSHLLRGGSPLHF	TGTGCCAGCAGCCATCTTTTAAGAGGGGGTTCACCCCTCCACTTT
NA	TRBD1	TRBJ1-2	TRBV25-1	CASSEKTGNGYTF	TGTGCCAGCAGTGAAAAGACAGGGAATGGCTACACCTTC
NA	NA	TRBJ2-2	TRBV15	CATTYVNTGELFF	TGTGCCACTACATACGTGAACACCGGGGAGCTGTTTTTT
NA	NA	TRBJ2-3	TRBV5-1	CASNKEGSADTQYF	TGCGCCAGCAACAAGGAGGGTAGCGCAGATACGCAGTATTTT
few	NA	TRBJ2-2	TRBV5-1	CASSLAPTSGAGELFF	TGCGCCAGCAGCTTGGCCCCGACTTCGGGGGCCGGGGAGCTGTTTTTT
NA	TRBD2	TRBJ2-1	TRBV28	CASSLGTGGGDNEQFF	TGTGCCAGCAGTTTAGGAACGGGAGGCGGGGACAATGAGCAGTTCTTC
NA	NA	TRBJ2-1	TRBV6-5	CATPGLFNEQFF	TGTGCCACTCCGGGACTTTTCAATGAGCAGTTCTTC
NA	TRBD1	TRBJ1-2	TRBV6-1	CASSVDRGAYGYTF	TGTGCCAGCAGCGTGGACAGGGGGGCCTATGGCTACACCTTC
NA	TRBD1	TRBJ1-2	TRBV5-1	CASSLEGQNYGYTF	TGCGCCAGCAGCTTGGAGGGACAGAACTATGGCTACACCTTC
NA	TRBD2	TRBJ2-1	TRBV30	CAWSSRLAGVNEQFF	TGTGCCTGGAGTTCCAGACTAGCGGGAGTCAATGAGCAGTTCTTC
NA	NA	TRBJ2-3	TRBV18	CASSLYSGDTQYF	TGTGCCAGCTCCCTATACTCCGGGGATACGCAGTATTTT
few	TRBD1	TRBJ2-5	TRBV11-3	CASSAGTGDKGTQYF	TGTGCCAGCAGCGCAGGTACAGGGGATAAAGGGACCCAGTACTTC
once	NA	TRBJ2-1	TRBV30	CAWSGGPDEQFF	TGTGCCTGGAGTGGAGGGCCCGATGAGCAGTTCTTC
NA	NA	TRBJ1-6	TRBV28	CASAPPNPGLTIDHF	TGTGCCAGCGCCCCCCCCAACCCGGGTCTTACGATAGACCACTTT
NA	TRBD2	TRBJ2-7	TRBV7-8	CASSLRGGLLSYEQYF	TGTGCCAGCAGCTTACGGGGGGGCCTACTCTCCTACGAGCAGTACTTC
NA	TRBD1	TRBJ1-1	TRBV19	CASRGQGGTEAFF	TGTGCCAGTAGAGGACAGGGAGGAACTGAAGCTTTCTTT
NA	NA	TRBJ2-7	TRBV6-2/TRBV6-3	CASSPGGSSYEQYF	TGTGCCAGCAGCCCCGGTGGGAGCTCCTACGAGCAGTACTTC
NA	TRBD2	TRBJ2-1	TRBV28	CASSRLAGDRYNEQFF	TGTGCCAGCAGTAGACTAGCGGGGGACCGCTACAATGAGCAGTTCTTC
NA	TRBD1	TRBJ2-7	TRBV5-1	CASSLGDRGREQYF	TGCGCCAGCAGCTTGGGGGACAGGGGTCGGGAGCAGTACTTC
once	NA	TRBJ2-7	TRBV10-3	CAISESEGGIHEQYF	TGTGCCATCAGTGAGTCTGAGGGGGGGATCCACGAGCAGTACTTC
few	TRBD1	TRBJ1-5	TRBV30	CAWSVTGAGQPQHF	TGTGCCTGGAGTGTAACAGGGGCTGGGCAGCCCCAGCATTTT
NA	NA	TRBJ1-3	TRBV15	CATSRDRFGNTIYF	TGTGCCACCAGCAGAGACAGGTTTGGAAACACCATATATTTT
NA	NA	TRBJ2-7	TRBV24-1	CATSEGGSYEQYF	TGTGCCACCAGTGAGGGGGGTTCCTACGAGCAGTACTTC
once	NA	TRBJ2-5	TRBV4-3	CASSQDAHFQETQYF	TGCGCCAGCAGCCAAGATGCGCACTTTCAAGAGACCCAGTACTTC
NA	TRBD2	TRBJ2-5	TRBV18	CASSPGLAAETQYF	TGTGCCAGCTCACCAGGACTAGCGGCGGAGACCCAGTACTTC
NA	TRBD1	TRBJ2-1	TRBV5-1	CASGQGSSGNEQFF	TGCGCCAGCGGACAGGGGAGTTCGGGTAATGAGCAGTTCTTC
NA	NA	TRBJ1-1	TRBV18	CASSPPRGAPMNTEAFF	TGTGCCAGCTCACCCCCCCGAGGAGCCCCGATGAACACTGAAGCTTTCTTT
NA	NA	TRBJ1-2	TRBV7-4	CASSLKRPIANYGYTF	TGTGCCAGCAGCTTGAAGCGACCGATAGCTAACTATGGCTACACCTTC
NA	TRBD2	TRBJ2-1	TRBV3-1/TRBV3-2	CASSQPSGAYNEQFF	TGTGCCAGCAGCCAACCTAGCGGGGCATACAATGAGCAGTTCTTC
NA	NA	TRBJ2-3	TRBV20-1	CSAQGWDTQYF	TGCAGTGCCCAGGGTTGGGATACGCAGTATTTT
NA	TRBD1	TRBJ2-1	TRBV19	CASSIGQGIDEQFF	TGTGCCAGTAGTATAGGACAGGGAATCGATGAGCAGTTCTTC
NA	NA	TRBJ2-3	TRBV11-3	CASSEDTDTQYF	TGTGCCAGCAGCGAGGATACAGATACGCAGTATTTT
NA	NA	TRBJ1-5	TRBV5-1	CASSPATGAGQPQHF	TGCGCCAGCAGCCCAGCGACGGGCGCGGGTCAGCCCCAGCATTTT
NA	TRBD1	TRBJ1-5	TRBV9	CASSVGTGPQPQHF	TGTGCCAGCAGCGTAGGGACAGGGCCTCAGCCCCAGCATTTT
NA	NA	TRBJ1-1	TRBV9	CASSVGHQNTEAFF	TGTGCCAGCAGCGTAGGACATCAGAACACTGAAGCTTTCTTT
NA	TRBD1	TRBJ1-6	TRBV4-1	CASSHSPPGQGNSPLHF	TGCGCCAGCAGCCACTCTCCTCCGGGACAGGGAAATTCACCCCTCCACTTT
NA	TRBD1	TRBJ1-1	TRBV4-1	CASSPGQGARVNTEAFF	TGCGCCAGCAGCCCGGGACAGGGGGCGCGGGTGAACACTGAAGCTTTCTTT
few	TRBD2	TRBJ2-3	TRBV30	CAWSVAGAQYF	TGTGCCTGGAGTGTTGCGGGGGCGCAGTATTTT
NA	NA	TRBJ2-1	TRBV10-3	CASGSEPGGGAWHEQFF	TGTGCCTCCGGGAGTGAGCCCGGGGGAGGTGCGTGGCATGAGCAGTTCTTC
NA	NA	TRBJ2-5	TRBV6-2/TRBV6-3	CASGSQGLRETQYF	TGTGCCAGCGGTTCTCAGGGGCTTCGAGAGACCCAGTACTTC